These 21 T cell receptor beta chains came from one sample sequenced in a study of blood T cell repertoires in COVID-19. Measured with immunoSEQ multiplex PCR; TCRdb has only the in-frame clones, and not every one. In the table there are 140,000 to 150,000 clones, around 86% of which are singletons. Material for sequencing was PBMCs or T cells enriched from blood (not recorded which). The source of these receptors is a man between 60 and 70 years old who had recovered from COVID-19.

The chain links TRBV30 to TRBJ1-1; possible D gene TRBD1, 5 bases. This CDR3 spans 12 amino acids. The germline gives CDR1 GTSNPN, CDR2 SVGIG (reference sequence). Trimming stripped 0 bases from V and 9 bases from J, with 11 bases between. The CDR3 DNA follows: TGTGCCTGGAGTGTCAGGACACCGCAAGCTTTCTTT. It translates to CAWSVRTPQAFF.

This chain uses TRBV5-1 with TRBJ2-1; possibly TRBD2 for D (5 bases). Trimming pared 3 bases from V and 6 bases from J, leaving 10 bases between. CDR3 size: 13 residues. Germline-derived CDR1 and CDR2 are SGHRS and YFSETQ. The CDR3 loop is CASSSPAGNEQFF. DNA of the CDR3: TGCGCCAGCAGCTCCCCGGCGGGCAATGAGCAGTTCTTC. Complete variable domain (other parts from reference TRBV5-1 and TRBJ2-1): KAGVTQTPRYLIKTRGQQVTLSCSPISGHRSVSWYQQTPGQGLQFLFEYFSETQRNKGNFPGRFSGRQFSNSRSEMNVSTLELGDSALYLCASSSPAGNEQFFGPGTRLTVL.

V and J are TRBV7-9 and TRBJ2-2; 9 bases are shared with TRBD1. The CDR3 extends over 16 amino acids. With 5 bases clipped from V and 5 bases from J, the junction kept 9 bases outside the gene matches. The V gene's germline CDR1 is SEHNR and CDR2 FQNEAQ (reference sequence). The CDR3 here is CASSPRDRAVTGELFF. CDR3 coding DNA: TGTGCCAGCAGCCCGAGGGACAGGGCGGTGACCGGGGAGCTGTTTTTT.

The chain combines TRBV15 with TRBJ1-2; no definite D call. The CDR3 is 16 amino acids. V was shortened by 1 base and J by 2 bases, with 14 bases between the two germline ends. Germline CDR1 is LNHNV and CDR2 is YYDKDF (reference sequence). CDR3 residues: CATSRVVSNFNYGYTF. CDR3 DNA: TGTGCCACCAGCAGAGTAGTTAGCAATTTCAACTATGGCTACACCTTC.

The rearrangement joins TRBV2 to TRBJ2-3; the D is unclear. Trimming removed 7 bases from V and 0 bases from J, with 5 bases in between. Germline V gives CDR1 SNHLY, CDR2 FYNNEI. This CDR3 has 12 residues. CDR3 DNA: TGTGCCAGCAAACAGAGCACAGATACGCAGTATTTT. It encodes CASKQSTDTQYF.

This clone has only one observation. The CDR3 coding sequence is TGTGCCAGCAGCCAAGACAGGGGGACTGAAGCTTTCTTT. It encodes CASSQDRGTEAFF. The J gene is TRBJ1-1, the V gene TRBV3-1 (or the pseudogene TRBV3-2), with 7 bases identical to TRBD1. Losses at the gene ends were 0 bases for V and 5 bases for J; bases not matched to a gene: 0. CDR1 is LGHDT and CDR2 is YNNKEL in the germline V gene (reference sequence). This CDR3 is 13 amino acids long.

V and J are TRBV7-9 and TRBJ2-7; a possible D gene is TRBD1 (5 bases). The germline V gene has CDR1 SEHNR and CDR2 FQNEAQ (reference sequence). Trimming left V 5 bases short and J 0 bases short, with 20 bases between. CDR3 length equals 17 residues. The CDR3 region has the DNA TGTGCCAGCAGCGTCCCGATGGGGCAGGCACACTCCTACGAGCAGTACTTC. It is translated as CASSVPMGQAHSYEQYF.

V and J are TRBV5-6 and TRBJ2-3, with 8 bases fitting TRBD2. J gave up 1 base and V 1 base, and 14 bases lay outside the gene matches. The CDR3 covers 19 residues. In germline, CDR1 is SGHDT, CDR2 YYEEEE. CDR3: CASSLSEAGGLWGTDTQYF. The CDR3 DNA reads TGTGCCAGCAGCTTGTCGGAGGCGGGAGGCCTGTGGGGCACAGATACGCAGTATTTT.

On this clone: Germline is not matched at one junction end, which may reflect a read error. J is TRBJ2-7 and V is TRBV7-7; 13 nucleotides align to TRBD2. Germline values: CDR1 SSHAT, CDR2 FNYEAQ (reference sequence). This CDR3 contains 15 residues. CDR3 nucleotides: TGTGCTAGCAGCCCCGGACTAGCGGGGGAACACGAGCAGTACTTC. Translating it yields CASSPGLAGEHEQYF.

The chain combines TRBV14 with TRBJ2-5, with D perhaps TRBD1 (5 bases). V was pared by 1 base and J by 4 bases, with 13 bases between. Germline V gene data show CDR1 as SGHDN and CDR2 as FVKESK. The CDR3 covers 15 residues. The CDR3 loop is CASSQVKGIVETQYF. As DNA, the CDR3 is TGTGCCAGCAGCCAAGTTAAGGGGATTGTAGAGACCCAGTACTTC.

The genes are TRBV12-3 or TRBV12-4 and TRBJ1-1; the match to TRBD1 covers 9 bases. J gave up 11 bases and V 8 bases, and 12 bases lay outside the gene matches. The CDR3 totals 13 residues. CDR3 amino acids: CASPQGAFILAFF. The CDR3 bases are TGTGCCAGCCCACAGGGGGCGTTTATTCTGGCTTTCTTT.

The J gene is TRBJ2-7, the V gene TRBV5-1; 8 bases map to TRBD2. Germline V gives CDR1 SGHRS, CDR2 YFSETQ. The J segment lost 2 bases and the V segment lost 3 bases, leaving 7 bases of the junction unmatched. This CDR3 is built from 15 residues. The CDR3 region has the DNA TGCGCCAGCAGCTATCAGCGGGGGTCTCCCTACGAGCAGTACTTC. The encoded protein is CASSYQRGSPYEQYF.

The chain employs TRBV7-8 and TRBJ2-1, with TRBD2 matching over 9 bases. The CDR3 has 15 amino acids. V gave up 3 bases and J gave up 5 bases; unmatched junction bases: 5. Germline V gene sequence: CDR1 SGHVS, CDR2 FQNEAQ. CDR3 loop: CASSFAGGPHNEQFF. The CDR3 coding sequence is TGTGCCAGCAGCTTTGCGGGAGGGCCTCACAATGAGCAGTTCTTC.

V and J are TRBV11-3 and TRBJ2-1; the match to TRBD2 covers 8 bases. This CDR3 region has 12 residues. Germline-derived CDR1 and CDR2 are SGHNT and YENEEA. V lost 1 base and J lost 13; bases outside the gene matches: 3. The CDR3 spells CASSLAGGPQFF. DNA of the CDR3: TGTGCCAGCAGCTTAGCGGGAGGGCCCCAGTTCTTC.

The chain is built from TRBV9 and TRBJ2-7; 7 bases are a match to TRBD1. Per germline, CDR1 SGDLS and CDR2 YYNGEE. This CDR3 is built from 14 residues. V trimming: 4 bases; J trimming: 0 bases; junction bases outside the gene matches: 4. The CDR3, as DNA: TGTGCCAGCAGCCCGACAGGGAGCTCCTACGAGCAGTACTTC. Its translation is CASSPTGSSYEQYF.

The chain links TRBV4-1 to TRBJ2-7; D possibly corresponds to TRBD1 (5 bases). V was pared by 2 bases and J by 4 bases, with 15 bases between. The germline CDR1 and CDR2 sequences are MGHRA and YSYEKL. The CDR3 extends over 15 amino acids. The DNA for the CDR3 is TGCGCCAGCAGCCAAACAGTGGGGCAGGGTTACGAGCAGTACTTC. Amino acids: CASSQTVGQGYEQYF.

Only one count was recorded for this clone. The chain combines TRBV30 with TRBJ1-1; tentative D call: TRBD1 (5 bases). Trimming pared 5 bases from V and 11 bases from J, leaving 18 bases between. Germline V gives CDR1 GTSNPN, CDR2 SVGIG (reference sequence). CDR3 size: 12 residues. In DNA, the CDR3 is TGTGCCTGGGACAGCTGGGCCAACTCGGCTTTCTTT. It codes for CAWDSWANSAFF.

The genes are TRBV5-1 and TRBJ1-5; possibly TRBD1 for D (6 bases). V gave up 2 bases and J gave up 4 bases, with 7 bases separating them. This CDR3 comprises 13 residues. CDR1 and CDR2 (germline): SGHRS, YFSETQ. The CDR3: CASSLQGNQPQHF. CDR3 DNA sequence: TGCGCCAGCAGCTTACAGGGAAATCAGCCCCAGCATTTT. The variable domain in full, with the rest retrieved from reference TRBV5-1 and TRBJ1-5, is KAGVTQTPRYLIKTRGQQVTLSCSPISGHRSVSWYQQTPGQGLQFLFEYFSETQRNKGNFPGRFSGRQFSNSRSEMNVSTLELGDSALYLCASSLQGNQPQHFGDGTRLSIL.

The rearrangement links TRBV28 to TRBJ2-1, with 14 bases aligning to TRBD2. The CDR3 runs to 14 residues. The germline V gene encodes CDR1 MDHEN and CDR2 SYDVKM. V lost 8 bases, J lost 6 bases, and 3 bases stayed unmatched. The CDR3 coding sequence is TGTGCCAGCGCCGGGACTAGCGGGAGCAATGAGCAGTTCTTC. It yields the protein CASAGTSGSNEQFF.

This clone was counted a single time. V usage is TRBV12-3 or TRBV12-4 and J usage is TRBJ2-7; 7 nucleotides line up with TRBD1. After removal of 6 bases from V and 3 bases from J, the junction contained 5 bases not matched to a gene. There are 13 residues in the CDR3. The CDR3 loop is CASRLGTVYEQYF. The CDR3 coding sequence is TGTGCCAGCAGACTGGGGACAGTCTACGAGCAGTACTTC.

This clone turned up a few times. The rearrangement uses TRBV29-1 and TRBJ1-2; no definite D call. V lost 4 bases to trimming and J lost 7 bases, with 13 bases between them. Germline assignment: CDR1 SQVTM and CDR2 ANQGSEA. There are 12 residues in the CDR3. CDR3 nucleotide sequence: TGCAGCGTTGGTATCGGGTCGTCTGGCTACACCTTC. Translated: CSVGIGSSGYTF. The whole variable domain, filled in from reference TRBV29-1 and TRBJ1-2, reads SAVISQKPSRDICQRGTSLTIQCQVDSQVTMMFWYRQQPGQSLTLIATANQGSEATYESGFVIDKFPISRPNLTFSTLTVSNMSPEDSSIYLCSVGIGSSGYTFGSGTRLTVV.